The clone carrying this TCR beta chain has just a few counts. Time point denoted: persistent/refractory GD, antithyroid drugs over 5 years with positive TRAb. Construction of the TCR library relied on RNA isolated from PBMCs. Germline CDR1 SGHRS, CDR2 YFSETQ. V was pared by 1 base and J by 3 bases, with 11 bases between. CDR3 length: 14 residues. This record belongs to a study of regulatory T cells in long-lasting Graves disease. Looking at the study overall: Persistent Graves' disease denoted over 5 years of antithyroid drugs plus positive TSH receptor antibodies.

Through Arm-PCR of CDR3 regions and iRepertoire HTBI primers, TCR beta libraries were built. One entry per CDR3 protein, called by TCRdb with MiXCR from the multiplex PCR reads. This repertoire shows over 250,000 distinct CDR3 sequences, 22% found once; its top ten account for about 61%. This clonotype originated in a female donor with Graves disease. The chain carries TRBV5-1 and TRBJ2-7; D possibly matches TRBD1 or TRBD2 (6 bases each). This specimen was peripheral blood mononuclear cells (PBMCs), taken when the disease was refractory, from a patient treated with antithyroid drugs. In DNA, the CDR3 is TGCGCCAGCAGCTTGAGTGGGGGGCTCTACGAGCAGTACTTC. Encoded protein: CASSLSGGLYEQYF.